This T cell receptor beta chain was recovered during a study of identifying expanded T cells in peripheral blood. Germline lookup yields CDR1 LNHNV and CDR2 YYDKDF (reference sequence). This CDR3 contains 17 residues. The germline V and J ends were trimmed by 0 bases and 1 base, with 16 bases remaining between them. Measured with immunoSEQ multiplex PCR; TCRdb has only the in-frame clones, and not every one. The sample includes 80,000 or so clones, approximately 84% of them seen just once. This clone was detected only a few times. The chain joins TRBV15 to TRBJ2-7; the D gene is possibly TRBD2 (6 bases). Sequencing was performed on blood. The clonotype originates from a person aged 18 to 70 in good health. This CDR3 reads CATSRDGPGTLSYEQYF. The CDR3 bases are TGTGCCACCAGCAGAGATGGCCCCGGGACTTTATCCTACGAGCAGTACTTC.